This is a list of T cell receptor beta chains from one sample in a study of shared clonotypes between healthy human individuals. Here immunoSEQ multiplex PCR was the method, and the copy in TCRdb shows in-frame clones only, minus some. The sample yields 450,000 to 700,000 clones, about 95% seen once. The source material was naive CD8+ T cells sorted from blood. The receptors derive from a woman under 40 in good health. CDR3s include the opening cysteine and the closing phenylalanine or tryptophan. D genes are given only for firm matches. Expanded clones are given a class, and other clones once, few, many or no size at all.

V	J	D	size	CDR3	DNA
TRBV4-1	TRBJ1-1	TRBD1	.	CASSPTGMDTEAFF	TGCGCCAGCAGCCCGACAGGGATGGACACTGAAGCTTTCTTT
TRBV7-9	TRBJ2-1	.	.	CASRRRGEYNEQFF	TGTGCCAGCCGCCGGCGGGGCGAATACAATGAGCAGTTCTTC
TRBV6-7	TRBJ1-1	TRBD1	.	CASSRTGDWTEAFF	TGTGCCAGCAGCCGAACAGGGGATTGGACTGAAGCTTTCTTT
TRBV29-1	TRBJ2-1	.	.	CSVQGNYNEQFF	TGCAGCGTTCAGGGAAATTACAATGAGCAGTTCTTC
TRBV27	TRBJ2-7	.	.	CASSDEGGYEQYF	TGTGCCAGCAGTGACGAGGGAGGATACGAGCAGTACTTC
TRBV11-2	TRBJ2-7	.	.	CASSLDYGSPLSEQYF	TGTGCCAGCAGCTTAGATTACGGCAGTCCTCTGTCCGAGCAGTACTTC
TRBV7-9	TRBJ1-5	.	few	CASSLGRGPAEPQHF	TGTGCCAGCAGCTTAGGGCGGGGGCCCGCTGAGCCCCAGCATTTT
TRBV7-9	TRBJ2-2	TRBD1	few	CASSPGTVNTGELFF	TGTGCCAGCAGCCCCGGGACAGTGAACACCGGGGAGCTGTTTTTT
TRBV6-1	TRBJ1-5	.	.	CASSEFGPNNQPQHF	TGTGCCAGCAGTGAATTCGGACCAAACAATCAGCCCCAGCATTTT
TRBV2	TRBJ2-7	.	once	CASSVGSSYEQYF	TGTGCCAGCAGTGTAGGCAGCTCCTACGAGCAGTACTTC
TRBV30	TRBJ1-1	.	.	CAWSATQSDTEAFF	TGTGCCTGGAGTGCTACTCAGTCGGACACTGAAGCTTTCTTT
TRBV5-1	TRBJ1-1	.	.	CASSGFTDEAFF	TGCGCCAGCAGCGGATTTACGGACGAAGCTTTCTTT
TRBV9	TRBJ2-7	.	.	CASSVDPVYEQYF	TGTGCCAGCAGCGTAGACCCCGTCTACGAGCAGTACTTC
TRBV28	TRBJ2-7	TRBD2	.	CASRGGLAGTYEQYF	TGTGCCAGCAGGGGGGGACTAGCGGGCACCTACGAGCAGTACTTC
TRBV25-1	TRBJ1-1	.	.	CASSGGISGNTEAFF	TGTGCCAGCAGTGGCGGCATATCCGGGAACACTGAAGCTTTCTTT
TRBV13	TRBJ2-5	.	.	CASSLRRYQETQYF	TGTGCCAGCAGCTTAAGGCGGTACCAAGAGACCCAGTACTTC
TRBV9	TRBJ1-1	.	.	CASSVGGKTEAFF	TGTGCCAGCAGCGTAGGTGGAAAAACTGAAGCTTTCTTT
TRBV7-8	TRBJ2-2	TRBD2	.	CASSLLALNTGELFF	TGTGCCAGCAGCCTACTAGCGTTGAACACCGGGGAGCTGTTTTTT
TRBV5-4	TRBJ2-5	TRBD1	.	CASSTGQGAPQETQYF	TGTGCCAGCAGCACAGGACAGGGGGCTCCCCAAGAGACCCAGTACTTC
TRBV5-5	TRBJ1-4	.	.	CASTGFEEKLFF	TGTGCCAGCACTGGGTTTGAGGAAAAACTGTTTTTT
TRBV27	TRBJ2-7	.	.	CASSPTHPSYEQYF	TGTGCCAGCAGCCCCACCCACCCTTCTTACGAGCAGTACTTC